The 5 T cell receptor beta chains below come from one sample, sequenced in a study of graft-versus-host responses after intestinal transplantation. Their antigens are not known. The method was immunoSEQ multiplex PCR; TCRdb's version includes in-frame clones alone and lacks a portion of them. The sample contains over 100,000 clones, 85% to 95% of which appear only once. The sample here was unstimulated CD8+ T cells sorted from spleen or lymph node cells, taken before transplant. The receptors originated from a human donor who was the organ donor for an intestinal transplant.

The V call is TRBV27, the J call TRBJ1-5; TRBD1 agrees at 7 bases. V lost 5 bases and J lost 7; bases outside the gene matches: 11. This CDR3 comprises 15 residues. CDR1 is MNHEY and CDR2 is SMNVEV in the germline V gene (reference sequence). The CDR3 nucleotides are TGTGCCAGCAGTCCATCCACAGGGGATGGGCAGCCCCAGCATTTT. Protein product: CASSPSTGDGQPQHF.

This clone has only one observation. V and J are TRBV5-3 and TRBJ1-5; the D is unclear. TRBV5-3 is sorted into the ORF group, with uncertain function. V was pared by 6 bases and J by 3 bases, with 19 bases between. The CDR3 has 16 residues. CDR3 amino acids: CARTHRCRHYNQPQHF. The CDR3 DNA reads as TGTGCCAGAACCCACCGTTGCCGACATTACAATCAGCCCCAGCATTTT.

The V and J genes are TRBV4-2 and TRBJ2-2, with 9 bases aligning to TRBD2. The CDR3 runs to 18 residues. Germline V gives CDR1 LGHNA, CDR2 YNFKEQ. The trim removed 0 bases at V and 1 base at J, leaving 6 bases unmatched. The CDR3 nucleotides read TGTGCCAGCAGCCAAGATCAGTCTAGCGGGGTGAACACCGGGGAGCTGTTTTTT. Its translation: CASSQDQSSGVNTGELFF.

The rearrangement uses TRBV5-6 and TRBJ1-1; D is unresolved. Germline V gene sequence: CDR1 SGHDT, CDR2 YYEEEE. The V gene lost 0 bases and the J gene lost 11 bases, with 5 bases spanning the gap. This CDR3 is built from 10 residues. The CDR3 sequence: CASSLGPAFF. CDR3 coding DNA: TGTGCCAGCAGCTTGGGACCGGCTTTCTTT.

The genes are TRBV30 and TRBJ1-1; no clear D. Trimming cost V 7 bases and J 3 bases, with 12 bases left between them. From germline, CDR1 is GTSNPN and CDR2 SVGIG (reference sequence). The CDR3 loop spans 12 amino acids. The CDR3 DNA follows: TGTGCCTCCTGGTTTCGGGACACTGAAGCTTTCTTT. As protein: CASWFRDTEAFF.